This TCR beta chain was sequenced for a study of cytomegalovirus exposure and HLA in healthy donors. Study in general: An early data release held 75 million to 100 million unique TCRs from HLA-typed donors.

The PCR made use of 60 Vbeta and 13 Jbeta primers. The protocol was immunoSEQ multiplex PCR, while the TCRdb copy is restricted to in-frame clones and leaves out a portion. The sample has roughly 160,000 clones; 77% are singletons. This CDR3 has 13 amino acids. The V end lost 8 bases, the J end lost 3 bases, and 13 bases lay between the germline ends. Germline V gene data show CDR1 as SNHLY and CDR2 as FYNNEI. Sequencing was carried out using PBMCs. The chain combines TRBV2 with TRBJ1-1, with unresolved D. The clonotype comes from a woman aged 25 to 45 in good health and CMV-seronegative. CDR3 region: CASGRGKDTEAFF. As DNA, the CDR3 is TGTGCCAGCGGGCGAGGGAAGGACACTGAAGCTTTCTTT. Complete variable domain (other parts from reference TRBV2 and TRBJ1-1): EPEVTQTPSHQVTQMGQEVILRCVPISNHLYFYWYRQILGQKVEFLVSFYNNEISEKSEIFDDQFSVERPDGSNFTLKIRSTKLEDSAMYFCASGRGKDTEAFFGQGTRLTVV.